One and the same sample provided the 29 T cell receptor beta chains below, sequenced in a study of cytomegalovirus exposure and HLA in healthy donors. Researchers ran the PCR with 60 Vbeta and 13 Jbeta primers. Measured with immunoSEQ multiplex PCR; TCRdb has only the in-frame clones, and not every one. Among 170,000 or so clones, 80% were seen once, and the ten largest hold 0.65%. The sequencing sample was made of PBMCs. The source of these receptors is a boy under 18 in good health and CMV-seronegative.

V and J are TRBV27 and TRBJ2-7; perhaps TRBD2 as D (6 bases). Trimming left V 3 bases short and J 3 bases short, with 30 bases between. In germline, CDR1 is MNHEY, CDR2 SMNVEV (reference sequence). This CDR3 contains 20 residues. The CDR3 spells CASSFIILEEGQGAGYEQYF. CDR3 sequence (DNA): TGTGCCAGCAGTTTCATCATACTCGAGGAGGGTCAGGGAGCTGGCTACGAGCAGTACTTC.

CDR3 amino acids: CASSEGLAPLSTDTQYF. The CDR3 DNA reads as TGTGCCAGCAGTGAAGGACTAGCCCCCCTTAGCACAGATACGCAGTATTTT. This chain connects TRBV6-1 to TRBJ2-3; TRBD2 matches at 7 bases. CDR1 MNHNS and CDR2 SASEGT come from the germline V gene. The length of the CDR3 is 17 residues. J lost 0 bases, V lost 1 base, and 7 bases had no gene match.

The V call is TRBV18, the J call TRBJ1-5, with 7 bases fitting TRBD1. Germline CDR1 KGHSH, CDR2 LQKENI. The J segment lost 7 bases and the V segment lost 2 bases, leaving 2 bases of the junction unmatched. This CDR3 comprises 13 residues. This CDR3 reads CASSPEGAQPQHF. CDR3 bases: TGTGCCAGCTCACCAGAGGGGGCGCAGCCCCAGCATTTT.

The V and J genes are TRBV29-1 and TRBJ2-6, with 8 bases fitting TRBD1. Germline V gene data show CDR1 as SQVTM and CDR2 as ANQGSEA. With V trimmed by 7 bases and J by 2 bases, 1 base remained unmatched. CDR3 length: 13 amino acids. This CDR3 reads CSGRGPGANVLTF. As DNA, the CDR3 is TGCAGCGGCAGGGGGCCTGGGGCCAACGTCCTGACTTTC.

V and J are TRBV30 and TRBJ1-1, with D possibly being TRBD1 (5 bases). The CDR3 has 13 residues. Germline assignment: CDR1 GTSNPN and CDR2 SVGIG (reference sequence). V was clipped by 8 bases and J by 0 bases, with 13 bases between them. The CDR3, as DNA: TGTGCCCGGAAGGACAACTTGAACACTGAAGCTTTCTTT. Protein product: CARKDNLNTEAFF. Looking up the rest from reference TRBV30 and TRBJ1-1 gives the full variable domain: SQTIHQWPATLVQPVGSPLSLECTVEGTSNPNLYWYRQAAGRGLQLLFYSVGIGQISSEVPQNLSASRPQDRQFILSSKKLLLSDSGFYLCARKDNLNTEAFFGQGTRLTVV.

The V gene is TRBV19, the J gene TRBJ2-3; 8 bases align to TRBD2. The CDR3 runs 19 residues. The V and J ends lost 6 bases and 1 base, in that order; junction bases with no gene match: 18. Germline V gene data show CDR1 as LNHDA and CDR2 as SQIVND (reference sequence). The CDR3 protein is CASSKLGTSLLGRTDTQYF. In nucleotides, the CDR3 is TGTGCCAGTAGCAAACTCGGGACTAGTCTCTTAGGCCGCACAGATACGCAGTATTTT. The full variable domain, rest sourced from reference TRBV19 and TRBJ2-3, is DGGITQSPKYLFRKEGQNVTLSCEQNLNHDAMYWYRQDPGQGLRLIYYSQIVNDFQKGDIAEGYSVSREKKESFPLTVTSAQKNPTAFYLCASSKLGTSLLGRTDTQYFGPGTRLTVL.

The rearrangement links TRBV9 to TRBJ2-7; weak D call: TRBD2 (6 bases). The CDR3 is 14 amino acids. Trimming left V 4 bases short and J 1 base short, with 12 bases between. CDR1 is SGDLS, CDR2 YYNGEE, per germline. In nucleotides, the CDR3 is TGTGCCAGCAGCCACGGGGACTCGTCCTACGAGCAGTACTTC. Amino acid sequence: CASSHGDSSYEQYF.

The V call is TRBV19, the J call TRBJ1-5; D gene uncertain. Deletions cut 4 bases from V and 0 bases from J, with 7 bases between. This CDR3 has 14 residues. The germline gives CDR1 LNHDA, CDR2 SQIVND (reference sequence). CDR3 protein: CASSNLYSNQPQHF. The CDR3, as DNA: TGTGCCAGTAGTAACCTATATAGCAATCAGCCCCAGCATTTT.

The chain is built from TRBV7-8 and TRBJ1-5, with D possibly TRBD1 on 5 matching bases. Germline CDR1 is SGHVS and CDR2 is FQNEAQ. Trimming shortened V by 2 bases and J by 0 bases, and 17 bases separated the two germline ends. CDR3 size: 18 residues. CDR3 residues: CASSLFVAGPYSNQPQHF. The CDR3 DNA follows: TGTGCCAGCAGCTTATTTGTGGCAGGGCCGTATAGCAATCAGCCCCAGCATTTT.

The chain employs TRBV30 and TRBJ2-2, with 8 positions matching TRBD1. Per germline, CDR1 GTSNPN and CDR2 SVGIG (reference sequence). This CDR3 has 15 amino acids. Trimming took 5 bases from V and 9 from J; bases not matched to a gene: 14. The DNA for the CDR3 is TGTGCCTGGGGCCGCCTTCACCAGGGGGCGAGGGAGCTGTTTTTT. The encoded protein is CAWGRLHQGARELFF.

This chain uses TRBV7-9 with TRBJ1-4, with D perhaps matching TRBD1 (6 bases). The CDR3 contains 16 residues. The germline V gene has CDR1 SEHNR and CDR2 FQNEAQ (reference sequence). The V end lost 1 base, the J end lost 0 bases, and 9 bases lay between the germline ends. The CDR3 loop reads CASSLGDRSTNEKLFF. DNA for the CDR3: TGTGCCAGCAGCTTAGGTGACAGGTCAACTAATGAAAAACTGTTTTTT.

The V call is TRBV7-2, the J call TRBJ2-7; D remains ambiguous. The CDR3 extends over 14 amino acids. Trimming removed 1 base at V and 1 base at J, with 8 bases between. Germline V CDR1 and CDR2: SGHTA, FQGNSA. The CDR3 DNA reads TGTGCCAGCAGCTTAGATAGCCGATCCTACGAGCAGTACTTC. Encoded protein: CASSLDSRSYEQYF.

In nucleotides, the CDR3 is TGTGCCAGCAGCCCCGGGACAGGGAGTCCCACCTACGAGCAGTACTTC. This encodes CASSPGTGSPTYEQYF. V is TRBV5-6 and J is TRBJ2-5; 9 bases are a match to TRBD1. The J call may not be correct, given that the DNA end is closer to TRBJ2-7. CDR1 is SGHDT, CDR2 YYEEEE, per germline. There are 16 residues in the CDR3.

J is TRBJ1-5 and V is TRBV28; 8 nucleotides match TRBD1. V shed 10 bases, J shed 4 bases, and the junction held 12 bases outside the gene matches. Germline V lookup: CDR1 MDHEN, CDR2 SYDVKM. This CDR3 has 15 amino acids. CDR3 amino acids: CATSPDRGLNQPQHF. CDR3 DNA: TGTGCCACTTCCCCCGACAGGGGATTAAATCAGCCCCAGCATTTT.

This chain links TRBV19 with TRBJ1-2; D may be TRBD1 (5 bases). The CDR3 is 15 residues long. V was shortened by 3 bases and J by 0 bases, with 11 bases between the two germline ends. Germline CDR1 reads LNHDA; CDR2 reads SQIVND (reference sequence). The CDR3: CASSMYAGPNYGYTF. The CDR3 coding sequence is TGTGCCAGTAGTATGTACGCAGGGCCTAACTATGGCTACACCTTC.

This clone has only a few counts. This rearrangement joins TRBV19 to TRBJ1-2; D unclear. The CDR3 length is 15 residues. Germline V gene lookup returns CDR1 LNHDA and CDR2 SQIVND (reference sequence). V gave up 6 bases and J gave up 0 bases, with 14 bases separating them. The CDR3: CASRPLPVTNYGYTF. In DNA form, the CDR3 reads TGTGCCAGTAGACCCCTCCCAGTAACTAACTATGGCTACACCTTC.

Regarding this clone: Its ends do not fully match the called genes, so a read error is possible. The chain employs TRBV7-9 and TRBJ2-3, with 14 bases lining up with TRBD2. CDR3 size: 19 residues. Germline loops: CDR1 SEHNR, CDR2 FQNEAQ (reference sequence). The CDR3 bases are TGTTCCAGCAGCCCGCGACTAGCGGGAGGGCCAGTGATCACAGATACGCAGTATTTT. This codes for CSSSPRLAGGPVITDTQYF.

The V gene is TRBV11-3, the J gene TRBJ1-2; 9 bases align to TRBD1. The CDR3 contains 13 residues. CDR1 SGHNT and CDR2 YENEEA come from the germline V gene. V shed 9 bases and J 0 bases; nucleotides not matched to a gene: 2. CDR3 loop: CASGTGSNYGYTF. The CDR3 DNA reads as TGTGCCAGTGGGACAGGGTCTAACTATGGCTACACCTTC. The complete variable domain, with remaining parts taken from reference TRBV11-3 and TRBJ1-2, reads EAGVVQSPRYKIIEKKQPVAFWCNPISGHNTLYWYLQNLGQGPELLIRYENEEAVDDSQLPKDRFSAERLKGVDSTLKIQPAELGDSAVYLCASGTGSNYGYTFGSGTRLTVV.

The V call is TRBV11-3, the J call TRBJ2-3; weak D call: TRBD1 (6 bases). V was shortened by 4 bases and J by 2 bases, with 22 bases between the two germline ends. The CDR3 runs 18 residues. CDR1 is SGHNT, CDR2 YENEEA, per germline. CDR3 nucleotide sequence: TGTGCCAGCAGCTCCCGGGCCTTTGGACAGTACCCCACAGATACGCAGTATTTT. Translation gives CASSSRAFGQYPTDTQYF.

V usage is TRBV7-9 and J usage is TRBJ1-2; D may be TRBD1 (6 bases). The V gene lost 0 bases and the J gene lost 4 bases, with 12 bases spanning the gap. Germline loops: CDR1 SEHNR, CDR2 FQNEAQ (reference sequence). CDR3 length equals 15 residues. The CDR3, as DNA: TGTGCCAGCAGCTTAGCGGGGGGGGCCTCCTATGGCTACACCTTC. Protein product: CASSLAGGASYGYTF.

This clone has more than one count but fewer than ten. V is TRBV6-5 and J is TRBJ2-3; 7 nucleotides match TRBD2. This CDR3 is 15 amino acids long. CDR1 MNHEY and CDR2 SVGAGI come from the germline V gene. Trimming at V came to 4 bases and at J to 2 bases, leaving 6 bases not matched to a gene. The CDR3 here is CASSSWGRDTDTQYF. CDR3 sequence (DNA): TGTGCCAGCAGTTCCTGGGGGAGGGACACAGATACGCAGTATTTT.

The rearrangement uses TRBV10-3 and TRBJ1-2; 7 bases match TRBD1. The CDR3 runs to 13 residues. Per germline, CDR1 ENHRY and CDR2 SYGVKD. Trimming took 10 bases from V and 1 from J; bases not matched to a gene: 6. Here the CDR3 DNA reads TGTGCCAACGCCGGGACAGATAACTATGGCTACACCTTC. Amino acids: CANAGTDNYGYTF.

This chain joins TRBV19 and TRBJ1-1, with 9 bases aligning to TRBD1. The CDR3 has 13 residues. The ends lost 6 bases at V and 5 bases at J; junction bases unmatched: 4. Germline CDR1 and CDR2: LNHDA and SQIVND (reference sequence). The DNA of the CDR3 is TGTGCCAGTAGCGGACAGGGGCGGACTGAAGCTTTCTTT. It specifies CASSGQGRTEAFF.

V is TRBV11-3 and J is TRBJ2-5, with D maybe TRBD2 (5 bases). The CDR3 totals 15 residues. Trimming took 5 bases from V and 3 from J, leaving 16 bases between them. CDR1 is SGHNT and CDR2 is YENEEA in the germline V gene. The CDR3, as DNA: TGTGCCAGCAGCCCCCAATCGGGAACTAAAGAGACCCAGTACTTC. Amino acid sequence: CASSPQSGTKETQYF. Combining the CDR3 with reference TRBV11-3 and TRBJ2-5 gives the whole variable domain EAGVVQSPRYKIIEKKQPVAFWCNPISGHNTLYWYLQNLGQGPELLIRYENEEAVDDSQLPKDRFSAERLKGVDSTLKIQPAELGDSAVYLCASSPQSGTKETQYFGPGTRLLVL.

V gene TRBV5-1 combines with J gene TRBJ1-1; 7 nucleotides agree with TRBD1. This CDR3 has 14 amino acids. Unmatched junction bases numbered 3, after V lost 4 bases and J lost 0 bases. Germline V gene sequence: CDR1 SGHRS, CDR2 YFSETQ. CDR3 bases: TGCGCCAGCAGCATCAGGGGGATGAACACTGAAGCTTTCTTT. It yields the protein CASSIRGMNTEAFF.

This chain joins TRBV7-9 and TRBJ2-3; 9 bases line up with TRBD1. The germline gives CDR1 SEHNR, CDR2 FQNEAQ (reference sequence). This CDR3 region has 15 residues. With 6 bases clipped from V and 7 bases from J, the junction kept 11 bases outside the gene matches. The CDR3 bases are TGTGCCAGCAGTTCCGGGACAGGGAATTCAAATACGCAGTATTTT. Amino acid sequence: CASSSGTGNSNTQYF. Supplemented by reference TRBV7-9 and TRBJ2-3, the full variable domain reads DTGVSQNPRHKITKRGQNVTFRCDPISEHNRLYWYRQTLGQGPEFLTYFQNEAQLEKSRLLSDRFSAERPKGSFSTLEIQRTEQGDSAMYLCASSSGTGNSNTQYFGPGTRLTVL.

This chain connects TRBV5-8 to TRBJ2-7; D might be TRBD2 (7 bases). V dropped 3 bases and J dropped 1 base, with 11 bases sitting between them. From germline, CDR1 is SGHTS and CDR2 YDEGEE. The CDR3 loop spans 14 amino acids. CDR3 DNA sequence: TGTGCCAGCAGCTGGGGGGGCACTTCCTACGAGCAGTACTTC. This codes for CASSWGGTSYEQYF. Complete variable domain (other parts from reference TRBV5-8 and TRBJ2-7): EAGVTQSPTHLIKTRGQQATLRCSPISGHTSVYWYQQALGLGLQFLLWYDEGEERNRGNFPPRFSGRQFPNYSSELNVNALELEDSALYLCASSWGGTSYEQYFGPGTRLTVT.

In DNA form, the CDR3 reads TGTGCCAGCAGTTTAAAGGGGTTTTCCACCTATGGCTACACCTTC. It codes for CASSLKGFSTYGYTF. The V gene is TRBV27, the J gene TRBJ1-2, with a tentative D call TRBD1 (5 bases). The V gene lost 2 bases and the J gene lost 4 bases, with 14 bases spanning the gap. Germline V CDR1 and CDR2: MNHEY, SMNVEV (reference sequence). This CDR3 contains 15 residues.

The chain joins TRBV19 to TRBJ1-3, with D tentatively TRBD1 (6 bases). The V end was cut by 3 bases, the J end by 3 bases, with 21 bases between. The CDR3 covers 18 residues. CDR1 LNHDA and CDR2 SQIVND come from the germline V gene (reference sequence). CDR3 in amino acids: CASSISPQGIFLGNTIYF. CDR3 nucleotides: TGTGCCAGTAGTATCTCCCCTCAGGGGATATTTCTTGGAAACACCATATATTTT.